This T cell receptor (beta chain) is from a study of CXCR3-negative and CXCR3-positive naive CD8 T cells (dated by TCRdb to the late 2010s). Regarding the research as a whole: In total, some 140 million TRB reads were obtained, corresponding to roughly 1.5 +/- 0.3 million reads per library. For the TRBV-TRBJ cluster analysis, the naive subsets came from 5 or 6 donors, while the memory cells came from 3 donors. Data from around ten donors, pooled across two independent experiments, went into the diversity and physicochemical repertoire analyses.

For each CD8+ T cell subset, flow sorting was done in triplicate, and a few hundred thousand cells per subset went directly into RLT lysis buffer. To exclude memory contaminants, naive CD8+ T cells were stringently defined as CD45RO-CCR7+CD27+CD95-. Peripheral blood mononuclear cells were isolated from buffy coats by standard density gradient centrifugation. Naive CXCR3-negative and CXCR3-positive CD8+ T cells were flow-sorted using a FACSAria III. An RNeasy Mini Kit was used to extract total RNA from the sorted cells. The germline V gene provides CDR1 MDHEN and CDR2 SYDVKM. The CDR3 runs 15 amino acids, cysteine and phenylalanine included. No DNA has been recorded. TCRdb lists the instrument as NextSeq 550. The Human TCR Profiling Kit (MiLaboratory) was used to prepare UMI-labeled 5' RACE TRB cDNA libraries. The full amount of extracted RNA was used for cDNA synthesis, and the full amount of resulting cDNA was used for PCR amplification. Libraries were prepared in parallel with an identical number of PCR cycles. In the original analysis: With a minimum of two reads required per UMI, MIGEC and MiXCR pulled out about 49,000 +/- 11,000 unique UMI-labeled TRB cDNA molecules from each library. An average of around 40,000 +/- 10,000 functional in-frame TRB CDR3 nucleotide clonotypes without stop codons was found per library. Diversity metrics, including normalized Shannon-Wiener and Chao1, were computed in VDJtools after downsampling to 5000 UMI-labeled TRB molecules per sample. VDJtools was used to calculate clonotype-size-weighted physicochemical properties of the central five CDR3 residues, namely interaction energy, strength, volume and Kidera factor 4. Once TCRdb had reprocessed the reads, it stored one entry per CDR3 protein sequence and supplied no DNA. The authors' filters were not applied to this entry. This sample's table has entries for tens of thousands of distinct CDR3 sequences. 1.1% of the sample lies in the top ten.

On this clonotype itself: What antigen it recognizes has not been identified.

Results and caveats for the whole study, not just this receptor: TRBV-TRBJ usage was similar between naive CXCR3-negative and CXCR3-positive cells from the same donor, while memory cells showed distinct patterns. Compared with CXCR3-negative naive cells, CXCR3-positive naive cells had TRB CDR3s with higher hydrophobicity (lower Kidera factor 4), lower energy, and higher strength and volume indices. Both naive subsets had comparably high repertoire diversity, while memory CD8+ T cells had much lower repertoire diversity. Freshly isolated PBMCs were used for most assays because CXCR3 expression partially decreased after cryopreservation. Surface CD5, linked to self-reactivity in mice, was comparable between naive subsets; TCR interaction strength was therefore also inferred from TRB CDR3 physicochemical properties.

Sequencing was carried out using naive CXCR3- CD8+ T cells from blood. The label giving this sample's cell subset or site can be read as: CD45RO-CCR7+CD27+CD95- naive CD8+ T cells lacking CXCR3 (TNR3-). This sequence was found in a human donor in good health. Some clones in this sample may be carry-over from other donors' samples. Recombination linked TRBV28 to TRBJ2-7; as DNA is missing, the TRBD1 call by TCRdb cannot be tested. The CDR3 loop reads CASNGQSTLTYEQYF.